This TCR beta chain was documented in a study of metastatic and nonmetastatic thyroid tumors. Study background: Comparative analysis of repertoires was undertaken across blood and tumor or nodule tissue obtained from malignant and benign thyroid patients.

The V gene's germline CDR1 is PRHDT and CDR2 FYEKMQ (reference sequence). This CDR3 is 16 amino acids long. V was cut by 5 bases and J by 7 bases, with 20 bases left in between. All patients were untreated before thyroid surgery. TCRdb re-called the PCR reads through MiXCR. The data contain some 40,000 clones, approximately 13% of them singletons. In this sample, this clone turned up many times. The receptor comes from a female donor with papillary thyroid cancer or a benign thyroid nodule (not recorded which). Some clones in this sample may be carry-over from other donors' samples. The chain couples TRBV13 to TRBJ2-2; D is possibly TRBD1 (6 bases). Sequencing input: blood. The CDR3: CASSKDSPPSGGELFF. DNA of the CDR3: TGTGCCAGCAGCAAGGACAGCCCACCGTCCGGCGGGGAGCTGTTTTTT. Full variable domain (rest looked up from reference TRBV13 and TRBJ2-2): AAGVIQSPRHLIKEKRETATLKCYPIPRHDTVYWYQQGPGQDPQFLISFYEKMQSDKGSIPDRFSAQQFSDYHSELNMSSLELGDSALYFCASSKDSPPSGGELFFGEGSRLTVL.